This T cell receptor (beta chain) was sequenced in a study of cytomegalovirus exposure and HLA in healthy donors. A multiplex PCR was run with 60 Vbeta primers and 13 Jbeta primers. The data were produced by immunoSEQ multiplex PCR, yet TCRdb's version contains in-frame clones alone and is incomplete. In the table there are around 160,000 clones, roughly two thirds of which are singletons. This clone was seen only a few times. The TCR comes from a middle-aged woman in good health and CMV-seropositive. The specimen sequenced was PBMCs.

This CDR3 reads CASSQELEAAWDEQYF. For the CDR3, the DNA is TGCGCCAGCAGCCAAGAGTTGGAGGCGGCCTGGGACGAGCAGTACTTC. The chain uses TRBV4-3 and TRBJ2-7; D is perhaps TRBD2 (5 bases). Germline CDR1 reads LGHNA; CDR2 reads YSLEER. This CDR3 comprises 16 residues. V lost 0 bases and J lost 5, with 17 bases in between.